This TCR beta chain was recorded in a study of T cells in localized non-small cell lung cancer (dated by TCRdb to 2019 to 2021). Concerning the study at large: The study examined T cell repertoires in 236 patients with early-stage NSCLC and compared tumors with uninvolved tumor-adjacent lungs. The mean age of the NSCLC patients was approximately 71 years, with approximately 130 men and approximately 100 women. All 230 or so NSCLC patients in the cohort were treatment-naive and had localized lung tumors that were resected. Study-wide findings and limitations: Longer overall survival was associated with higher T cell density in blood, whereas shorter survival was associated with higher clonality in adjacent lung. Since the design was exploratory, TCR variables were selected using unadjusted p-values with no false-discovery rate correction. A median of about 55 of the top 100 tumor clones were detected in paired uninvolved adjacent lung, and around 27 of these tumor clones were also found among the top 100 clones of the paired uninvolved adjacent lung. Multi-region tumor sequencing was not performed, so intratumor heterogeneity could not be excluded. Uninvolved tumor-adjacent lung showed the highest T cell clonality, higher than tumor, which suggests more focused antigenic responses in the uninvolved tumor-adjacent lung.

The CDR3 numbers 15 residues from cysteine through phenylalanine. Left in the record is the CDR3 DNA by itself, 45 bases read in frame from the first base. CDR1 and CDR2 (SGHVS, FNYEAQ) derive from the germline V gene. V lost 5 bases and J lost 2 bases, and the count of bases not matched to a germline gene is 7. The immunoSEQ Assay was used to sequence TCR beta CDR3 regions from DNA. Per the source publication's procedure: To compute T cell density, TCR beta template counts were normalized to usable DNA, which was estimated by amplifying housekeeping genes. Using the preseqR package, richness was estimated by extrapolating to 120,000 templates for tissue samples and 400,000 templates for PBMC samples. Clonality was calculated as one minus Pielou's evenness. Differential abundance testing on productive amino-acid clonotypes, with a minimum total count of 5 and an alpha of 0.1, was used to identify tissue-enriched TCRs. The Jaccard Index and the Morisita Overlap Index were used to measure repertoire overlap between compartments. TCR beta CDR3s were clustered by GLIPH together with public tetramer-defined viral CDR3s, and at least three viral sequences plus V-gene enrichment were required for viral motifs. Here the immuneACCESS table is served through TCRdb, limited to in-frame sequences with V and J called. Missing clones are a known gap in these copies; in checked studies unresolved V genes cover under half, and the rest lacks a known reason. V and J calls and clone size are copied from that table; D and trimming were computed from the DNA. For this sample there are roughly 58,000 clones; roughly 79% appear just once. Roughly 4.8% of the sample rests with the top ten.

This clone was observed a handful of times. The target of this receptor is not known. No base quality values were provided; no much bigger clone lies one nucleotide off. At diagnosis, tumor, uninvolved tumor-adjacent lung and peripheral blood were collected and then preserved as a mix of FFPE and fresh-frozen material. For TCR repertoire profiling, blood samples were analyzed as peripheral blood mononuclear cells. In this chain, TRBV7-6 is recombined with TRBJ2-3; 7 bases in the junction line up with TRBD1. This TCR was sampled from a man aged 40-75 years with stage II lung adenocarcinoma. Sequences were derived from PBMCs, sampled before any cancer treatment. In nucleotides, the sequence is TGTGCCAGCAGCGGTACCAGGGGGACCACAGATACGCAGTATTTT. Translated, this gives CASSGTRGTTDTQYF. With all but the CDR3 taken from the reference TRBV7-6 and TRBJ2-3 genes, the full variable domain is: GAGVSQSPRYKVTKRGQDVALRCDPISGHVSLYWYRQALGQGPEFLTYFNYEAQQDKSGLPNDRFSAERPEGSISTLTIQRTEQRDSAMYRCASSGTRGTTDTQYFGPGTRLTVL.